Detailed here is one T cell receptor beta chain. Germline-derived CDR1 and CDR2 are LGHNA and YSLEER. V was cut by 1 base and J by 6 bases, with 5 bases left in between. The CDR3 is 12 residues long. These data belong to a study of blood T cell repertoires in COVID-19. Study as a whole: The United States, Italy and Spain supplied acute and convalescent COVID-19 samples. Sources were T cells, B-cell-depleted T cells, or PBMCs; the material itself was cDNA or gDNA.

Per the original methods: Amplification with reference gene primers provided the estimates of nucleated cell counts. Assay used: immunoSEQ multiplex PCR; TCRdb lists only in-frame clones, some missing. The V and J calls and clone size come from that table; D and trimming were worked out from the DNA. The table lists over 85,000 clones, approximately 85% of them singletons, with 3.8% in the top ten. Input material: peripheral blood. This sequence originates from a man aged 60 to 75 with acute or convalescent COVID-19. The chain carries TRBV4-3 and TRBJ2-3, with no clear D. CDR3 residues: CASSQVGDTQYF. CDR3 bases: TGCGCCAGCAGCCAAGTCGGTGATACGCAGTATTTT.